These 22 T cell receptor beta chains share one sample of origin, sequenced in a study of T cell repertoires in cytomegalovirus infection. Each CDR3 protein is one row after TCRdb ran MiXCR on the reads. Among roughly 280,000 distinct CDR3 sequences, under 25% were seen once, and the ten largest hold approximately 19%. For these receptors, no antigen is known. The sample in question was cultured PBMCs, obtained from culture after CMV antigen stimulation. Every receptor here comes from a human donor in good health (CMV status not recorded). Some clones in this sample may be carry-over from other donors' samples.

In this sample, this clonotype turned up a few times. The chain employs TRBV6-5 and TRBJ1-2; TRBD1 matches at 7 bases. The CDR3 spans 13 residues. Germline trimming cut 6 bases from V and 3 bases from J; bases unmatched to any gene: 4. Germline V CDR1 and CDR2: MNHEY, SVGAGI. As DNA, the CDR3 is TGTGCCAGCAGAGCAGGGGGTGACTATGGCTACACCTTC. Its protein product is CASRAGGDYGYTF.

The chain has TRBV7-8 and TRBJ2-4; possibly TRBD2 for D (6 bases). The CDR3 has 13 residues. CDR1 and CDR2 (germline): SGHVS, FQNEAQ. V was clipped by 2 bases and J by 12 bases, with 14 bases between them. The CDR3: CASSLRGRGDQYF. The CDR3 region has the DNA TGTGCCAGCAGCTTAAGAGGGCGGGGAGATCAGTACTTC. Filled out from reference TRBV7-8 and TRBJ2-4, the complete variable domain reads GAGVSQSPRYKVAKRGQDVALRCDPISGHVSLFWYQQALGQGPEFLTYFQNEAQLDKSGLPSDRFFAERPEGSVSTLKIQRTQQEDSAVYLCASSLRGRGDQYFGAGTRLSVL.

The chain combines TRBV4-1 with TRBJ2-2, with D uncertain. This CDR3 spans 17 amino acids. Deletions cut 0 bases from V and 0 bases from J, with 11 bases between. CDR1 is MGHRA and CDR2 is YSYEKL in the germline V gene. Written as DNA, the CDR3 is TGCGCCAGCAGCCAAGAGGCGACCAACGCGAACACCGGGGAGCTGTTTTTT. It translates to CASSQEATNANTGELFF.

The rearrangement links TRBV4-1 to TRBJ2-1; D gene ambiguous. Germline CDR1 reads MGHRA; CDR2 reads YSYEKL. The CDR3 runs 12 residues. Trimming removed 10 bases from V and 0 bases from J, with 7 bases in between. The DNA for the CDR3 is TGCGCCACCAGGTCCTCCTACAATGAGCAGTTCTTC. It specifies CATRSSYNEQFF.

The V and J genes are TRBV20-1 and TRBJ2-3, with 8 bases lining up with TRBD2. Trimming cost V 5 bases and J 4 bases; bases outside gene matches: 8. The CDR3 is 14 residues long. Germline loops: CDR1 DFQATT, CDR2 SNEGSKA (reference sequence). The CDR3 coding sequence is TGCAGTGCTCAGGACAGCGGGAGCGCAGATACGCAGTATTTT. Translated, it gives CSAQDSGSADTQYF.

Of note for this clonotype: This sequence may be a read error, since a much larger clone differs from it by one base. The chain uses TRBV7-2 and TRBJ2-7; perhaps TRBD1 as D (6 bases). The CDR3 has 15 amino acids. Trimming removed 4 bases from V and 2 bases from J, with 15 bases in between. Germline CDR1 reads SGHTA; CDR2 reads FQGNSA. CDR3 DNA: TGTGCCAGCAGCTCAGGGGCAGGTACTACCTACGAGCAGTACTTC. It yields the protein CASSSGAGTTYEQYF.

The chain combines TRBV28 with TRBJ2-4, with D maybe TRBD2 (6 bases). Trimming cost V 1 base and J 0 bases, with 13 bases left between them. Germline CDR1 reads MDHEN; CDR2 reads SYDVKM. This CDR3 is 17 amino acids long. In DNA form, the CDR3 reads TGTGCCAGCAGTTTATATTGGGGGGTACTAGCCAAAAACATTCAGTACTTC. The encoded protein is CASSLYWGVLAKNIQYF.

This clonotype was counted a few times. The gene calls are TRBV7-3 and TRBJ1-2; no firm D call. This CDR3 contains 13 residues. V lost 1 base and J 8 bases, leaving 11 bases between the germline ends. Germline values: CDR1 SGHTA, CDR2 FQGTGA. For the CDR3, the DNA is TGTGCCAGCAGCTTAAGTCGGAGCTCGGGCTACACCTTC. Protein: CASSLSRSSGYTF.

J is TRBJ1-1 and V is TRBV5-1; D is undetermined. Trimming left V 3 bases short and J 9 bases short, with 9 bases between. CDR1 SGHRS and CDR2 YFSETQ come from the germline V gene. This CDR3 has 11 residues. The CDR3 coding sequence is TGCGCCAGCAGCTCCGACACCCAAGCTTTCTTT. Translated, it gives CASSSDTQAFF.

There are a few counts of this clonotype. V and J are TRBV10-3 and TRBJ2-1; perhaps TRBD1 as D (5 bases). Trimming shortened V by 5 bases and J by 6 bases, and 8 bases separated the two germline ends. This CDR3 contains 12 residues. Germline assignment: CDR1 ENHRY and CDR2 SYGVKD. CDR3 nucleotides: TGTGCCATCAGTATCGACAGCAATGAGCAGTTCTTC. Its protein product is CAISIDSNEQFF.

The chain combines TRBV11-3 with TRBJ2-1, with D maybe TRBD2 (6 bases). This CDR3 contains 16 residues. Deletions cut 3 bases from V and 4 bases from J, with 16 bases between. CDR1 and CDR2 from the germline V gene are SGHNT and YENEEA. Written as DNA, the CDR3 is TGTGCCAGCAGCTTCGACGAAGCGGGCGGTTACAATGAGCAGTTCTTC. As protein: CASSFDEAGGYNEQFF.

The CDR3 DNA reads TGTGCCAGTAGTATCGACGGGAGCACAGATACGCAGTATTTT. It encodes CASSIDGSTDTQYF. This chain joins TRBV19 and TRBJ2-3, with D uncertain. Germline assignment: CDR1 LNHDA and CDR2 SQIVND (reference sequence). The CDR3 runs to 14 residues. Trimming left V 3 bases short and J 0 bases short, with 7 bases between.

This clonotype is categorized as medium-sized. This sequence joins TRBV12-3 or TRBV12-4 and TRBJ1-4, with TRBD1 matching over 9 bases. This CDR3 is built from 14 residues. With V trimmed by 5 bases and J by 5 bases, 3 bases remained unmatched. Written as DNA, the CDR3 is TGTGCCAGCAGTACCGGGACAGGGAATGAAAAACTGTTTTTT. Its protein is CASSTGTGNEKLFF.

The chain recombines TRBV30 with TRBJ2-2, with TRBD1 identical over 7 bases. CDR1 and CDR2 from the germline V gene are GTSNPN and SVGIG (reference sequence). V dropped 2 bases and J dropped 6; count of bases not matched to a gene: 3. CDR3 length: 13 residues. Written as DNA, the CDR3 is TGTGCCTGGAGTTCAGGGGGAGCCGGGGAGCTGTTTTTT. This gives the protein CAWSSGGAGELFF.

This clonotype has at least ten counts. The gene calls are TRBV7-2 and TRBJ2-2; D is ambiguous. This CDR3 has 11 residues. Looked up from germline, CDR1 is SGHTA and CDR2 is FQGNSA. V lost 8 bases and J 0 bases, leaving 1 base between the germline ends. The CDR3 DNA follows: TGTGCCAGCTCGAACACCGGGGAGCTGTTTTTT. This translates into CASSNTGELFF.

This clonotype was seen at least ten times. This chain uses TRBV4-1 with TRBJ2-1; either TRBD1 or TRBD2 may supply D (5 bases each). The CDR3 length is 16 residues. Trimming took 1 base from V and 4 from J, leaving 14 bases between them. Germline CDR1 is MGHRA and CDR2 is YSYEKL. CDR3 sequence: CASSQVIGDPYNEQFF. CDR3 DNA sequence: TGCGCCAGCAGCCAAGTTATCGGGGACCCATACAATGAGCAGTTCTTC.

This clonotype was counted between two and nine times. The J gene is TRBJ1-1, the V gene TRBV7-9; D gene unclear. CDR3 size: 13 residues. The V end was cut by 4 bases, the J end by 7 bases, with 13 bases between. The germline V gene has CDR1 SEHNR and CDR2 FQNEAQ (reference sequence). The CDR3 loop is CASSSPFGGEAFF. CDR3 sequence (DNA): TGTGCCAGCAGCTCCCCCTTTGGAGGTGAAGCTTTCTTT.

CDR3 protein: CASSFLAILETQYF. CDR3 DNA sequence: TGTGCCAGCAGCTTCCTAGCTATCCTCGAGACCCAGTACTTC. The chain recombines TRBV7-4 with TRBJ2-5; perhaps TRBD2 as D (5 bases). V lost 3 bases and J lost 5, with 13 bases in between. CDR3 length equals 14 residues. CDR1 and CDR2 (germline): SGHVT, SQSDAQ.

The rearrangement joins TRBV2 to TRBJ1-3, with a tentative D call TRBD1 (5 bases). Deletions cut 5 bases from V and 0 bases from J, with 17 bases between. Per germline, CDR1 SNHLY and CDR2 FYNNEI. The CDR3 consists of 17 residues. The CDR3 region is CASSPHEWDPSGNTIYF. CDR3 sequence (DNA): TGTGCCAGCAGTCCCCATGAGTGGGACCCCTCTGGAAACACCATATATTTT.

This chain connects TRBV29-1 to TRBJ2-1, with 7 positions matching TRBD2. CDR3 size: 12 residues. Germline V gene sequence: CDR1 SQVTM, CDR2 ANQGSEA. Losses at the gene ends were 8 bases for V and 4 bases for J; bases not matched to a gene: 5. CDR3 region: CSLRGEYNEQFF. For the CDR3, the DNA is TGCAGCCTCCGGGGGGAGTACAATGAGCAGTTCTTC.

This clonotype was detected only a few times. DNA for the CDR3: TGCGCCAGCAGCTTGGAACAGTCAAGCGGAGAGACCCAGTACTTC. This encodes CASSLEQSSGETQYF. The chain combines TRBV5-1 with TRBJ2-5; D may be TRBD2 (5 bases). CDR1 and CDR2 (germline): SGHRS, YFSETQ. The CDR3 has 15 amino acids. V was clipped by 0 bases and J by 4 bases, with 13 bases between them.

The CDR3 region is CASSSSRDSAYNEQFF. The CDR3 DNA reads as TGTGCCAGTAGTTCCTCCCGGGACTCCGCCTACAATGAGCAGTTCTTC. The chain is built from TRBV19 and TRBJ2-1; a weak D match, TRBD2 (6 bases). Trimming pared 5 bases from V and 2 bases from J, leaving 16 bases between. The germline gives CDR1 LNHDA, CDR2 SQIVND (reference sequence). The CDR3 covers 16 residues.